This T cell receptor beta chain is drawn from a study of vaccination and CD4 T cells after COVID-19. Background on the study: Eight or nine convalescent patients had mild and one had severe PCR-confirmed SARS-CoV-2 disease. Participants were given two doses of BNT162b2 or mRNA-1273 vaccine. Samples after vaccination came a median around eleven weeks past dose two, ranging 14 to 241.

As to this clonotype: Its antigen is as yet unknown.

V dropped 4 bases and J dropped 4; count of bases not matched to a gene: 6. CDR1 DFQATT and CDR2 SNEGSKA come from the germline V gene (reference sequence). The CDR3 has 14 residues. The time point is: late sampling 161 to 241 days after vaccination in a few convalescent patients. One entry per CDR3 protein results from TCRdb running MiXCR on the PCR reads. Among about 39,000 distinct CDR3 sequences listed, 36% were seen once. Study-level points and caveats: For convalescent patients, a median approximately 84% of reactive clones surfaced exclusively after vaccination.

Specimen: CD4+ T cells from blood, collected about 7 months after SARS-CoV-2 vaccination. The rearrangement joins TRBV20-1 to TRBJ2-1; 8 bases match TRBD2. The TCR was taken from a human donor who had recovered from COVID-19. CDR3: CSATTSGIYNEQFF. The CDR3 DNA is TGCAGTGCTACTACTAGCGGAATATACAATGAGCAGTTCTTC.